The rows below give T cell receptor beta chains drawn from one sample of a study of blood T cell repertoires in COVID-19. Data came from immunoSEQ multiplex PCR; TCRdb stores just in-frame clones and leaves some out. The data show about 250,000 clones, 75% to 85% seen once. Sequencing used peripheral blood. The source of these receptors is a human donor in a cohort sampled during active COVID-19. The CDR3 runs from the conserved cysteine through the conserved F or W. A D gene is named only where the DNA matches it firmly. Only some rows state a clone size, as once, few, many or a class for expanded clones.

DNA | CDR3 | V | D | size | J
TGTGCCAGCAGTCCCCTGGGACAGGGGGCTGGGAATTCACCCCTCCACTTT | CASSPLGQGAGNSPLHF | TRBV6-6 | TRBD1 | few | TRBJ1-6
TGTGCCAGCAGCCCCGTGTATCCGTCGGGGGATGAGCAGTTCTTC | CASSPVYPSGDEQFF | TRBV5-6 | NA | NA | TRBJ2-1
TGTGCCAGCAGTTACAAAGCGGGAAGCACAGATACGCAGTATTTT | CASSYKAGSTDTQYF | TRBV6-5 | TRBD2 | NA | TRBJ2-3
TGTGCCAGCAGCCCGATAGGACAGATCTACGAGCAGTACTTC | CASSPIGQIYEQYF | TRBV7-9 | NA | once | TRBJ2-7
TGTGCCAGCGCGGATCCGAACACTGAAGCTTTCTTT | CASADPNTEAFF | TRBV6-5 | NA | NA | TRBJ1-1
TGTGCCACCAGCAGAGAGGCAGTACCCTACGAGCAGTACTTC | CATSREAVPYEQYF | TRBV15 | NA | NA | TRBJ2-7
TGTGCCACCAGCAGAGATCCTCCAGATACGCAGTATTTT | CATSRDPPDTQYF | TRBV15 | NA | NA | TRBJ2-3
TGTGCCACAGGATTGACAGGTGAAATATACGAGCAGTACTTC | CATGLTGEIYEQYF | TRBV6-5 | NA | NA | TRBJ2-7
TGTGCCACCAGTGATCTTAGCGCGAGGGTCAATGAGCAGTTCTTC | CATSDLSARVNEQFF | TRBV24-1 | NA | NA | TRBJ2-1
TGTGCCAGCAGCGGCGGGACAGGGGTGATAGGGGAGCTGTTTTTT | CASSGGTGVIGELFF | TRBV9 | TRBD1 | NA | TRBJ2-2
TGTGCCAGCAGCTTGGCAAGCAGGCCACTGGGCTATGGCTACACCTTC | CASSLASRPLGYGYTF | TRBV5-4 | NA | once | TRBJ1-2
TGTGCCAGCAGCCAGGAGGGCCGGGAGACCCAGTACTTC | CASSQEGRETQYF | TRBV4-2 | NA | NA | TRBJ2-5
TGTGCCAGCACACTCCGGACAGGAAACCCGGGCAATCAGCCCCAGCATTTT | CASTLRTGNPGNQPQHF | TRBV2 | TRBD1 | NA | TRBJ1-5
TGTGCCAGTAGAGGGGGACAGGGCACCTGGAATGAGCAGTTCTTC | CASRGGQGTWNEQFF | TRBV19 | TRBD1 | NA | TRBJ2-1
TGTGCCAGCAGCCACAGCGGGAGTTCCTACAATGAGCAGTTCTTC | CASSHSGSSYNEQFF | TRBV27 | TRBD2 | NA | TRBJ2-1
TGTGCCAGCAGTAAAGGGGATATCTCTGGGGCCAACGTCCTGACTTTC | CASSKGDISGANVLTF | TRBV6-4 | NA | NA | TRBJ2-6
TGTGCCAGCTCACCACCGGGACTAGCGGTGGATGAGCAGTTCTTC | CASSPPGLAVDEQFF | TRBV18 | TRBD2 | once | TRBJ2-1
TGTGCCAGTAGTATTCTGTCGCGGGGCTCCGATCAGCCCCAGCATTTT | CASSILSRGSDQPQHF | TRBV19 | NA | few | TRBJ1-5
TGTGCCAGCGGTATGGCAGGATATGGCTACACCTTC | CASGMAGYGYTF | TRBV7-3 | NA | NA | TRBJ1-2
TGTGCCAGCAGCGTAGCTTGGGCGGGAGCCGGCCCAGATACGCAGTATTTT | CASSVAWAGAGPDTQYF | TRBV9 | TRBD2 | NA | TRBJ2-3
TGTGCCAGCAGCCCGGGACAGGGTGGTGAGCAGTACTTC | CASSPGQGGEQYF | TRBV28 | TRBD1 | NA | TRBJ2-7
TGTGCCAGCAGCCCCCAGGTAGAGGAGCAGTTCTTC | CASSPQVEEQFF | TRBV11-2 | NA | NA | TRBJ2-1
TGTGCCAGCAGTCAGGGGGCAGGTATACAAAATGAGCAGTTCTTC | CASSQGAGIQNEQFF | TRBV27 | TRBD1 | NA | TRBJ2-1
TGTGCCAGCAGCCCGTTTACCCGGACAGCGAACTATGGCTACACCTTC | CASSPFTRTANYGYTF | TRBV7-2 | NA | once | TRBJ1-2
TGCGCCAGCAACAACCGGGTCTCAGATACGCAGTATTTT | CASNNRVSDTQYF | TRBV5-1 | NA | few | TRBJ2-3
TGTGCCAGTAGCTTACTAGCGGAGTGGTCCTACAATGAGCAGTTCTTC | CASSLLAEWSYNEQFF | TRBV19 | TRBD2 | NA | TRBJ2-1
TGTGCCACCAGTGATTCCCTTAGTGTAGCGGGTATTTACGAGCAGTACTTC | CATSDSLSVAGIYEQYF | TRBV24-1 | TRBD2 | NA | TRBJ2-7
TGTGCCCAGGCCGAACTAGCGGGGGCCACCCAGTACTTC | CAQAELAGATQYF | TRBV30 | TRBD2 | once | TRBJ2-5
TGTGCCAGCTCACCATTTACTAGCGGAAGCTCCTACAATGAGCAGTTCTTC | CASSPFTSGSSYNEQFF | TRBV18 | TRBD2 | NA | TRBJ2-1
TGCGCCAGCAGCTTGAGACAGGGAGGAACTGAAGCTTTCTTT | CASSLRQGGTEAFF | TRBV5-1 | TRBD1 | few | TRBJ1-1
TGTGCCACCAAGGGACAGGGATCGGACATTCAGTACTTC | CATKGQGSDIQYF | TRBV24-1 | TRBD1 | once | TRBJ2-4
TGTGCCAGCCTTGGGGGGGGAGATCCACGCACTGAAGCTTTCTTT | CASLGGGDPRTEAFF | TRBV18 | NA | NA | TRBJ1-1
TGTGCCAGCTCACCACGTTCAGGGGAGACCCAGTACTTC | CASSPRSGETQYF | TRBV18 | NA | NA | TRBJ2-5
TGTGCCAGCAGTCCGAGCGGGAGTCTGGAGACCCAGTACTTC | CASSPSGSLETQYF | TRBV3-1/TRBV3-2 | TRBD2 | NA | TRBJ2-5